The 20 T cell receptor beta chains given below trace back to one sample, sequenced in a study of blood T cell repertoires in COVID-19. The repertoire was sequenced with immunoSEQ multiplex PCR; TCRdb's copy has only in-frame clones and lacks some. The sample has about 170,000 clones; approximately 84% are singletons. The source material was peripheral blood. Receptors were obtained from a man aged 35 to 55 who had recovered from COVID-19.

V gene TRBV6-2 or TRBV6-3 combines with J gene TRBJ2-1; 9 nucleotides match TRBD2. In germline, CDR1 is MNHEY, CDR2 SVGEGT. Trimming took 4 bases from V and 3 from J; bases not matched to a gene: 7. The CDR3 covers 16 residues. The CDR3 protein is CASSFPKTSGYNEQFF. The CDR3 DNA sequence: TGTGCCAGCAGTTTCCCGAAGACTAGCGGCTACAATGAGCAGTTCTTC.

The genes are TRBV6-2 or TRBV6-3 and TRBJ1-1; 7 bases match TRBD1. Unmatched junction bases numbered 12, after V lost 4 bases and J lost 10 bases. The CDR3 length is 14 residues. Germline lookup yields CDR1 MNHEY and CDR2 SVGEGT. In DNA form, the CDR3 reads TGTGCCAGCAGTTGGGGACAGACCCTGAGTTCAGCTTTCTTT. This translates into CASSWGQTLSSAFF.

The sample holds one count of this clone. The chain links TRBV6-1 to TRBJ1-1, with 7 bases aligning to TRBD1. After removal of 4 bases from V and 1 base from J, the junction contained 9 bases not matched to a gene. CDR3 length: 16 residues. The germline V gene encodes CDR1 MNHNS and CDR2 SASEGT. The CDR3 nucleotides read TGTGCCAGCAGTGGCCGAGCCAGGACAGGGAACACTGAAGCTTTCTTT. Its protein is CASSGRARTGNTEAFF.

As concerns this clone: In the same sample, other DNA sequences code for this CDR3. The rearrangement joins TRBV12-3 or TRBV12-4 to TRBJ1-2, with a possible D match to TRBD1 (5 bases). The germline V and J ends were trimmed by 3 bases and 8 bases, with 13 bases remaining between them. The CDR3 length is 13 residues. CDR3 in amino acids: CASSFAGQNGYTF. DNA for the CDR3: TGTGCCAGCAGTTTTGCAGGGCAAAACGGCTACACCTTC.

Many counts were recorded for this clone. The chain is built from TRBV5-1 and TRBJ2-5; 10 nucleotides match TRBD2. Trimming removed 4 bases from V and 1 base from J; junction bases left unmatched: 7. The CDR3 has 16 amino acids. Germline V gene data show CDR1 as SGHRS and CDR2 as YFSETQ. The CDR3 sequence: CASSAGTSVSQETQYF. The CDR3 coding sequence is TGCGCCAGCAGCGCCGGGACTAGCGTCTCCCAAGAGACCCAGTACTTC.

The J gene is TRBJ1-5, the V gene TRBV27; 9 bases fit TRBD1. Germline V CDR1 and CDR2: MNHEY, SMNVEV (reference sequence). The CDR3 sequence is 13 residues long. V lost 6 bases and J lost 5; bases outside the gene matches: 2. CDR3 protein: CASRTGGHQPQHF. DNA of the CDR3: TGTGCCAGCAGAACAGGGGGCCATCAGCCCCAGCATTTT.

This chain links TRBV15 with TRBJ1-1; D is undetermined. The germline V and J ends were trimmed by 1 base and 6 bases, with 6 bases remaining between them. This CDR3 has 12 residues. Germline CDR1 is LNHNV and CDR2 is YYDKDF (reference sequence). The CDR3 protein is CATSRVGSEAFF. The CDR3 DNA reads as TGTGCCACCAGCAGAGTCGGGTCTGAAGCTTTCTTT.

V and J are TRBV7-9 and TRBJ1-1; 8 nucleotides align to TRBD1. Looked up from germline, CDR1 is SEHNR and CDR2 is FQNEAQ (reference sequence). V shed 5 bases and J 3 bases; nucleotides not matched to a gene: 5. The CDR3 sequence is 14 residues long. The CDR3 reads CASSRGQGDTEAFF. In DNA, the CDR3 is TGTGCCAGCAGCCGCGGACAGGGAGACACTGAAGCTTTCTTT.

This chain joins TRBV6-2 or TRBV6-3 and TRBJ1-1; 11 positions agree with TRBD1. Germline loops: CDR1 MNHEY, CDR2 SVGEGT. Unmatched junction bases numbered 7, after V lost 5 bases and J lost 5 bases. This CDR3 spans 15 amino acids. This CDR3 is CASSLSGTGGTEAFF. In DNA, the CDR3 is TGTGCCAGCAGTCTTTCCGGGACAGGGGGGACTGAAGCTTTCTTT.

The chain has TRBV6-5 and TRBJ2-7; 8 bases match TRBD1. CDR1 and CDR2 (germline): MNHEY, SVGAGI. V dropped 4 bases and J dropped 3; count of bases not matched to a gene: 2. The CDR3 sequence is 13 residues long. This CDR3 reads CASSSGQVYEQYF. Here the CDR3 DNA reads TGTGCCAGCAGTTCGGGACAGGTCTACGAGCAGTACTTC.

In DNA form, the CDR3 reads TGTGCCACCCGGAGCAGGGCGGGGCAAGAGACCCAGTACTTC. Protein sequence: CATRSRAGQETQYF. The chain is built from TRBV2 and TRBJ2-5; maybe TRBD2 (6 bases). V dropped 10 bases and J dropped 2 bases, with 17 bases sitting between them. The germline gives CDR1 SNHLY, CDR2 FYNNEI. The CDR3 has 14 residues.

The rearrangement links TRBV7-8 to TRBJ2-7, with D unclear. The CDR3 runs to 12 residues. CDR1 and CDR2 (germline): SGHVS, FQNEAQ. V shed 5 bases and J shed 0 bases, with 5 bases lying between them. The CDR3 sequence is CASSRSSYEQYF. CDR3 bases: TGTGCCAGCAGCCGCAGCTCCTACGAGCAGTACTTC. The complete variable domain, with remaining parts taken from reference TRBV7-8 and TRBJ2-7, reads GAGVSQSPRYKVAKRGQDVALRCDPISGHVSLFWYQQALGQGPEFLTYFQNEAQLDKSGLPSDRFFAERPEGSVSTLKIQRTQQEDSAVYLCASSRSSYEQYFGPGTRLTVT.

The chain links TRBV6-6 to TRBJ1-2; D perhaps matches TRBD1 (5 bases). The germline gives CDR1 MNHNY, CDR2 SVGAGI (reference sequence). V dropped 6 bases and J dropped 2 bases, with 10 bases sitting between them. The CDR3 has 13 residues. CDR3 sequence (DNA): TGTGCCAGCAGGTTGACAGAAAACTATGGCTACACCTTC. Translated, it gives CASRLTENYGYTF.

The V call is TRBV30, the J call TRBJ1-3; 7 bases are a match to TRBD1. The J segment lost 2 bases and the V segment lost 2 bases, leaving 12 bases of the junction unmatched. Germline V CDR1 and CDR2: GTSNPN, SVGIG (reference sequence). The CDR3 consists of 17 residues. Here the CDR3 DNA reads TGTGCCTGGAGTAGAGGGACAGTATATATCACTGGAAACACCATATATTTT. Translating gives CAWSRGTVYITGNTIYF.

This clone has more than one count but fewer than ten. The rearrangement joins TRBV2 to TRBJ2-7, with 8 positions matching TRBD1. Looked up from germline, CDR1 is SNHLY and CDR2 is FYNNEI. This CDR3 contains 14 residues. The J segment lost 5 bases and the V segment lost 6 bases, leaving 9 bases of the junction unmatched. The CDR3 loop reads CASRYHRGEDEQYF. CDR3 nucleotide sequence: TGTGCCAGCAGATACCACAGGGGGGAAGACGAGCAGTACTTC.

The chain recombines TRBV7-2 with TRBJ2-7; tentative D call: TRBD1 (6 bases). V was cut by 4 bases and J by 7 bases, with 14 bases left in between. Germline CDR1 SGHTA, CDR2 FQGNSA. The CDR3 runs 13 residues. The CDR3 DNA reads as TGTGCCAGCAGCTCTCTTGACAGGACAGAGCAGTACTTC. Its translation: CASSSLDRTEQYF.

This chain uses TRBV18 with TRBJ1-1; 7 bases fit TRBD1. The germline gives CDR1 KGHSH, CDR2 LQKENI. This CDR3 has 14 residues. V dropped 4 bases and J dropped 4; count of bases not matched to a gene: 6. The CDR3 loop is CASSLTGEFTEAFF. For the CDR3, the DNA is TGTGCCAGCTCACTTACAGGGGAGTTCACTGAAGCTTTCTTT.

V usage is TRBV10-3 and J usage is TRBJ2-4; 12 bases match TRBD2. The CDR3 sequence is 14 residues long. From germline, CDR1 is ENHRY and CDR2 SYGVKD. Unmatched junction bases numbered 7, after V lost 10 bases and J lost 6 bases. CDR3 coding DNA: TGTGCCACCGGCCTAGCGGGAGGGAGAAACATTCAGTACTTC. Residues: CATGLAGGRNIQYF.

The chain couples TRBV7-9 to TRBJ2-7, with 10 bases fitting TRBD2. The V segment lost 0 bases and the J segment 5 bases; nucleotides outside the gene matches: 4. The CDR3 extends over 15 amino acids. The germline V gene encodes CDR1 SEHNR and CDR2 FQNEAQ (reference sequence). As DNA, the CDR3 is TGTGCCAGCAGCTTAGCGCTAGCGGGGGTCGACGAGCAGTACTTC. Translating it yields CASSLALAGVDEQYF.

This chain connects TRBV4-2 to TRBJ1-6; tentative D call: TRBD1 (5 bases). The CDR3 has 18 residues. Germline V lookup: CDR1 LGHNA, CDR2 YNFKEQ. Between the trimmed V and J ends, which lost 0 bases and 10 bases, there was a span of 22 bases. The DNA for the CDR3 is TGTGCCAGCAGCCAAGATGTGGTGACTGGCTGGGGGGGATCACCCCTCCACTTT. Amino acid sequence: CASSQDVVTGWGGSPLHF.